This TCR beta chain was sequenced for a study of cytomegalovirus exposure and HLA in healthy donors. For the study at large: Among the 398 genotyped donors, around 85% were placed in the Caucasian-associated ancestry cluster. Study findings and constraints: Later analysis identified a missense DCLRE1C variant that was linked to TCR beta V- and J-gene trimming. Analyzed later, most CMV-associated TCR beta chains appeared HLA-restricted. It was approximately 160 TCR beta chains that were listed as cytomegalovirus-associated.

With regard to this clone: Its antigen is still unknown.

Primers: 60 Vbeta forward and 13 Jbeta reverse. The method was immunoSEQ multiplex PCR; TCRdb's version includes in-frame clones alone and lacks a portion of them. The data contain some 190,000 clones, about 77% of them singletons. The receptor comes from a woman aged 25 to 39 in good health and CMV-seropositive. The sequencing sample was made of PBMCs.

The CDR3 DNA sequence: TGTGCCAGCAGGCGGGGACTATACAATGAGCAGTTCTTC. Translation gives CASRRGLYNEQFF. The chain is built from TRBV27 and TRBJ2-1; 7 nucleotides line up with TRBD2. The J segment lost 4 bases and the V segment lost 6 bases, leaving 3 bases of the junction unmatched. This CDR3 has 13 residues. Germline loops: CDR1 MNHEY, CDR2 SMNVEV (reference sequence).